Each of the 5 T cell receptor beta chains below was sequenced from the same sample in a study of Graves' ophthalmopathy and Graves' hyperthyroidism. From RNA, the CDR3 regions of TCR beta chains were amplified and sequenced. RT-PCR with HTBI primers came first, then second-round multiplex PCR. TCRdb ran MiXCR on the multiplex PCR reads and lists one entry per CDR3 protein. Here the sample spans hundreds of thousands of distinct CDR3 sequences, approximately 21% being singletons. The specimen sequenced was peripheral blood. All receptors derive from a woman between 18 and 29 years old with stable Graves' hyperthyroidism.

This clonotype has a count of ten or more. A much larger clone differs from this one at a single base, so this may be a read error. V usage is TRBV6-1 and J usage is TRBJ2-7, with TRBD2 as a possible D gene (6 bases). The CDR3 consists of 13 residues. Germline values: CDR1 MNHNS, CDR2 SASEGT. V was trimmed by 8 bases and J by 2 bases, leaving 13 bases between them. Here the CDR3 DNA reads TGTGCCAGCGCTTGGGGGGAACCCTACGAGCAGTACTTC. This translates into CASAWGEPYEQYF.

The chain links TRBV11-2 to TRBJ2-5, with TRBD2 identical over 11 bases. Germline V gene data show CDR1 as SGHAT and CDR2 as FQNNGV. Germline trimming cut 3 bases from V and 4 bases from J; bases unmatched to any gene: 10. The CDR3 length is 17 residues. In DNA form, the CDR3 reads TGTGCCAGCAGCTTTATTCGTAGCGGGGGGGCCCGAGAGACCCAGTACTTC. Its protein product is CASSFIRSGGARETQYF.

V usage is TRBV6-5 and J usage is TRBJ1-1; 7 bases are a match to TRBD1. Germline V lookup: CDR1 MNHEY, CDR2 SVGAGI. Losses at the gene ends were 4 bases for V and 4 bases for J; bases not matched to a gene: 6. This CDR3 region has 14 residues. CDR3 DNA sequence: TGTGCCAGCAGTTTCCAAAGGGGGCTCACTGAAGCTTTCTTT. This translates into CASSFQRGLTEAFF.

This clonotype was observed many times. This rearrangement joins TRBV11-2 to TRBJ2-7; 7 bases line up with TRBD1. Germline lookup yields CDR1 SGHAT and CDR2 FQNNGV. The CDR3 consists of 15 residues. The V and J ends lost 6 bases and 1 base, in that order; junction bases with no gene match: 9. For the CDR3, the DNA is TGTGCCAGCAGGCCTCGACAGGGTCTTTCCTACGAGCAGTACTTC. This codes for CASRPRQGLSYEQYF.

This CDR3 reads CSARGEASELYEQYF. The CDR3 DNA reads TGCAGTGCTAGAGGGGAGGCCAGCGAATTATACGAGCAGTACTTC. The rearrangement links TRBV20-1 to TRBJ2-7, with D possibly being TRBD2 (6 bases). The CDR3 is 15 amino acids. V gave up 1 base and J gave up 4 bases, with 17 bases separating them. Germline values: CDR1 DFQATT, CDR2 SNEGSKA (reference sequence).